This is a list of T cell receptor beta chains from one sample in a study of siplizumab effects on memory and regulatory T cells. Libraries were prepared by immunoSEQ multiplex PCR; TCRdb keeps only in-frame clonotypes and omits some of them. Of 90,000 to 120,000 clones listed, roughly 94% are singletons. The source material was Tregs sorted from blood. Every receptor here comes from a human donor in good health. Both conserved end residues are part of each CDR3. Each record gives: J gene, D gene, clone size, V gene, CDR3 protein, CDR3 DNA. D genes are given only for firm matches. The size field is filled for only some rows; it gives once, few, many or a size class.

J gene: TRBJ2-1
D gene: TRBD2
clone size: -
V gene: TRBV19
CDR3 protein: CASSLAGTYNEQFF
CDR3 DNA: TGTGCCAGTTCCCTAGCGGGTACCTACAATGAGCAGTTCTTC

J gene: TRBJ2-1
D gene: -
clone size: -
V gene: TRBV6-1
CDR3 protein: CASRDGGPNNEQFF
CDR3 DNA: TGTGCCAGCAGGGACGGGGGGCCGAATAATGAGCAGTTCTTC

J gene: TRBJ1-2
D gene: TRBD1
clone size: -
V gene: TRBV28
CDR3 protein: CASSSPGQGLYGYTF
CDR3 DNA: TGTGCCAGCAGTTCACCGGGACAGGGGCTCTATGGCTACACCTTC

J gene: TRBJ2-6
D gene: -
clone size: -
V gene: TRBV5-6
CDR3 protein: CASSQAKIASGANVLTF
CDR3 DNA: TGTGCCAGCAGCCAGGCAAAAATAGCGTCTGGGGCCAACGTCCTGACTTTC

J gene: TRBJ1-2
D gene: -
clone size: -
V gene: TRBV2
CDR3 protein: CASTNGGAGGYGYTF
CDR3 DNA: TGTGCCAGCACCAACGGTGGGGCAGGAGGCTATGGCTACACCTTC

J gene: TRBJ1-2
D gene: -
clone size: -
V gene: TRBV10-3
CDR3 protein: CAISDTGDYGYTF
CDR3 DNA: TGTGCCATCAGTGATACAGGAGACTATGGCTACACCTTC

J gene: TRBJ2-1
D gene: TRBD2
clone size: -
V gene: TRBV9
CDR3 protein: CASSARTSGYYNEQFF
CDR3 DNA: TGTGCCAGCAGCGCGCGGACTAGCGGGTATTACAATGAGCAGTTCTTC

J gene: TRBJ1-5
D gene: -
clone size: -
V gene: TRBV5-6
CDR3 protein: CASSKRVGIENQPQHF
CDR3 DNA: TGTGCCAGCAGCAAGAGGGTCGGGATAGAGAATCAGCCCCAGCATTTT

J gene: TRBJ2-7
D gene: -
clone size: -
V gene: TRBV5-1
CDR3 protein: CASSLGRAGPYEQYF
CDR3 DNA: TGCGCCAGCAGCTTGGGGCGCGCAGGGCCCTACGAGCAGTACTTC

J gene: TRBJ2-7
D gene: -
clone size: -
V gene: TRBV29-1
CDR3 protein: CSVEMSGTYEQYF
CDR3 DNA: TGCAGCGTTGAAATGAGTGGAACCTACGAGCAGTACTTC

J gene: TRBJ1-1
D gene: TRBD1
clone size: few
V gene: TRBV29-1
CDR3 protein: CSAVPGQGSEAFF
CDR3 DNA: TGCAGCGCCGTGCCGGGACAGGGCTCTGAAGCTTTCTTT

J gene: TRBJ2-1
D gene: TRBD2
clone size: -
V gene: TRBV9
CDR3 protein: CASSPWTSETEQFF
CDR3 DNA: TGTGCCAGCAGCCCTTGGACTAGCGAGACTGAGCAGTTCTTC

J gene: TRBJ2-2
D gene: TRBD1
clone size: -
V gene: TRBV10-3
CDR3 protein: CAIRTGTVFPGELFF
CDR3 DNA: TGTGCCATCAGAACCGGGACAGTTTTCCCCGGGGAGCTGTTTTTT

J gene: TRBJ1-4
D gene: -
clone size: -
V gene: TRBV10-3
CDR3 protein: CAIRGALGANEKLFF
CDR3 DNA: TGTGCCATCAGGGGGGCCCTCGGGGCTAATGAAAAACTGTTTTTT

J gene: TRBJ1-5
D gene: -
clone size: -
V gene: TRBV10-3
CDR3 protein: CAINRDTNQPQHF
CDR3 DNA: TGTGCCATCAACCGGGACACCAATCAGCCCCAGCATTTT

J gene: TRBJ2-7
D gene: -
clone size: -
V gene: TRBV6-5
CDR3 protein: CASSYSAGVFYEQYF
CDR3 DNA: TGTGCCAGCAGTTACTCGGCAGGGGTCTTCTACGAGCAGTACTTC

J gene: TRBJ1-5
D gene: -
clone size: -
V gene: TRBV6-6
CDR3 protein: CASSLAYSNQPQHF
CDR3 DNA: TGTGCCAGCAGTTTGGCTTATAGCAATCAGCCCCAGCATTTT

J gene: TRBJ2-7
D gene: -
clone size: -
V gene: TRBV12-1
CDR3 protein: CASSFSWDLGYEQYF
CDR3 DNA: TGTGCCAGCAGCTTTTCGTGGGACTTGGGTTACGAGCAGTACTTC

J gene: TRBJ1-1
D gene: -
clone size: -
V gene: TRBV10-3
CDR3 protein: CAISEGSLNTEAFF
CDR3 DNA: TGTGCCATCAGTGAGGGTAGCCTGAACACTGAAGCTTTCTTT

J gene: TRBJ2-5
D gene: -
clone size: -
V gene: TRBV9
CDR3 protein: CASSVGAGMETQYF
CDR3 DNA: TGTGCCAGCAGCGTAGGGGCGGGAATGGAGACCCAGTACTTC

J gene: TRBJ2-1
D gene: TRBD2
clone size: -
V gene: TRBV7-2
CDR3 protein: CASSLAAGVYEQFF
CDR3 DNA: TGTGCCAGCAGCTTAGCTGCGGGAGTCTATGAGCAGTTCTTC

J gene: TRBJ2-5
D gene: -
clone size: once
V gene: TRBV5-5
CDR3 protein: CASSNGGGAYQETQYF
CDR3 DNA: TGTGCCAGCAGCAATGGGGGAGGCGCGTACCAAGAGACCCAGTACTTC

J gene: TRBJ2-3
D gene: -
clone size: -
V gene: TRBV6-1
CDR3 protein: CASSWRGPDTQYF
CDR3 DNA: TGTGCCAGCAGTTGGCGGGGGCCGGATACGCAGTATTTT

J gene: TRBJ2-6
D gene: TRBD1
clone size: -
V gene: TRBV15
CDR3 protein: CATHRDRDSGANVLTF
CDR3 DNA: TGTGCCACCCACAGGGACAGGGATTCTGGGGCCAACGTCCTGACTTTC

J gene: TRBJ2-2
D gene: -
clone size: -
V gene: TRBV5-4
CDR3 protein: CASSATAGRNTGELFF
CDR3 DNA: TGTGCCAGCAGCGCCACCGCGGGGCGGAACACCGGGGAGCTGTTTTTT

J gene: TRBJ2-2
D gene: TRBD2
clone size: -
V gene: TRBV5-1
CDR3 protein: CASTGGGLHTGELFF
CDR3 DNA: TGCGCCAGCACCGGCGGGGGGCTACACACCGGGGAGCTGTTTTTT

J gene: TRBJ2-7
D gene: -
clone size: -
V gene: TRBV4-1
CDR3 protein: CASSQRQPGQGIMNEQYF
CDR3 DNA: TGCGCCAGCAGCCAGAGGCAGCCGGGGCAGGGAATAATGAACGAGCAGTACTTC

J gene: TRBJ1-1
D gene: -
clone size: -
V gene: TRBV7-3
CDR3 protein: CASSPDSAVGYTEAFF
CDR3 DNA: TGTGCCAGCAGCCCGGACAGCGCGGTAGGATACACTGAAGCTTTCTTT

J gene: TRBJ1-4
D gene: -
clone size: -
V gene: TRBV7-8
CDR3 protein: CASSLAQLGPNEKLFF
CDR3 DNA: TGTGCCAGCAGCTTAGCGCAGCTGGGACCTAATGAAAAACTGTTTTTT

J gene: TRBJ2-6
D gene: -
clone size: -
V gene: TRBV14
CDR3 protein: CASSHLYGGANVLTF
CDR3 DNA: TGTGCCAGCAGCCATCTATACGGCGGGGCCAACGTCCTGACTTTC

J gene: TRBJ1-1
D gene: -
clone size: -
V gene: TRBV18
CDR3 protein: CASSPGKGGGNTEAFF
CDR3 DNA: TGTGCCAGCTCACCAGGAAAAGGAGGGGGGAACACTGAAGCTTTCTTT

J gene: TRBJ2-3
D gene: TRBD2
clone size: -
V gene: TRBV18
CDR3 protein: CASSHKREGRTDTQYF
CDR3 DNA: TGTGCCAGCTCACATAAGCGGGAGGGCCGTACAGATACGCAGTATTTT

J gene: TRBJ2-5
D gene: -
clone size: -
V gene: TRBV5-6
CDR3 protein: CASTFQGPQETQYF
CDR3 DNA: TGTGCCAGCACTTTTCAGGGGCCCCAAGAGACCCAGTACTTC

J gene: TRBJ2-7
D gene: -
clone size: -
V gene: TRBV18
CDR3 protein: CASSPSGNYEQYF
CDR3 DNA: TGTGCCAGCTCACCGAGTGGGAACTACGAGCAGTACTTC

J gene: TRBJ1-2
D gene: -
clone size: -
V gene: TRBV11-2
CDR3 protein: CASSLESGPSGYTF
CDR3 DNA: TGTGCCAGCAGCTTAGAATCGGGGCCCAGCGGCTACACCTTC

J gene: TRBJ1-1
D gene: -
clone size: -
V gene: TRBV7-8
CDR3 protein: CASSAEGTEAFF
CDR3 DNA: TGTGCCAGCAGCGCCGAGGGGACTGAAGCTTTCTTT

J gene: TRBJ2-7
D gene: -
clone size: few
V gene: TRBV7-8
CDR3 protein: CASSLGPGDEQYF
CDR3 DNA: TGTGCCAGCAGCTTAGGTCCTGGGGACGAGCAGTACTTC

J gene: TRBJ2-3
D gene: -
clone size: -
V gene: TRBV11-2
CDR3 protein: CASSFAPPDTQYF
CDR3 DNA: TGTGCCAGCAGCTTTGCCCCCCCAGATACGCAGTATTTT

J gene: TRBJ2-3
D gene: -
clone size: -
V gene: TRBV2
CDR3 protein: CASRPLGDTQYF
CDR3 DNA: TGTGCCAGCAGGCCCCTGGGAGATACGCAGTATTTT

J gene: TRBJ1-6
D gene: -
clone size: -
V gene: TRBV21-1
CDR3 protein: CASILLRSPVYNSPLHF
CDR3 DNA: TGTGCCAGCATCTTGTTAAGGTCACCTGTCTATAATTCACCCCTCCACTTT

J gene: TRBJ1-5
D gene: -
clone size: -
V gene: TRBV28
CDR3 protein: CASSRGQSHSNQPQHF
CDR3 DNA: TGTGCCAGCAGCCGAGGACAGAGCCATAGCAATCAGCCCCAGCATTTT

J gene: TRBJ2-3
D gene: -
clone size: once
V gene: TRBV5-4
CDR3 protein: CASSTDMITHTQYF
CDR3 DNA: TGTGCCAGCAGCACGGACATGATTACTCATACGCAGTATTTT

J gene: TRBJ2-1
D gene: -
clone size: once
V gene: TRBV2
CDR3 protein: CASSAATSYNEQFF
CDR3 DNA: TGTGCCAGCAGTGCTGCGACTAGCTACAATGAGCAGTTCTTC

J gene: TRBJ2-1
D gene: -
clone size: -
V gene: TRBV28
CDR3 protein: CASSRGSNGEQFF
CDR3 DNA: TGTGCCAGCAGCAGGGGCAGTAATGGTGAGCAGTTCTTC

J gene: TRBJ1-1
D gene: -
clone size: -
V gene: TRBV28
CDR3 protein: CASSFTGARDTEAFF
CDR3 DNA: TGTGCCAGCAGTTTCACGGGGGCGCGGGACACTGAAGCTTTCTTT